Each of the 22 T cell receptor beta chains below was sequenced from the same sample in a study of shared clonotypes between healthy human individuals (dated by TCRdb to the early 2020s). The receptor library was made with the immunoSEQ multiplex PCR assay. TCRdb's version of the immuneACCESS table is confined to in-frame rearrangements and falls short of the full clone set. An unresolved V gene accounts for under half of the shortfall where checked; the remainder is of unknown origin. Across this sample there are a few million clones, with 85% to 95% seen only once. The top ten clones comprise around 0.14% of the sample. The specimen sequenced was naive CD4+ T cells sorted from blood. The sample's cell subset or site label is to be understood as: CD45RA+ positively selected. Receptor source: a man younger than 30 in good health.

The chain carries TRBV5-4 and TRBJ1-1; D unclear. Per germline, CDR1 SGHNT and CDR2 YYREEE (reference sequence). The CDR3 runs 12 residues. Trimming took off 1 base at V and 4 bases at J, with 5 bases between the two ends. Here the CDR3 reads CASSLSPTEAFF. DNA for the CDR3: TGTGCCAGCAGCTTGAGCCCCACTGAAGCTTTCTTT.

The CDR3 nucleotides are TGTGCCACCGACAGGCCGGGCGGGCAGTACTTC. It translates to CATDRPGGQYF. The rearrangement uses TRBV28 and TRBJ2-7; tentative D call: TRBD1 (6 bases). V shed 10 bases and J shed 9 bases, with 16 bases lying between them. CDR1 and CDR2 from the germline V gene are MDHEN and SYDVKM. This CDR3 has 11 amino acids.

Comment on this clone: Other nucleotide sequences from this sample produce the same CDR3. The chain recombines TRBV30 with TRBJ1-4; D not resolved. The CDR3 covers 12 residues. Trimming removed 5 bases from V and 0 bases from J, with 4 bases in between. From germline, CDR1 is GTSNPN and CDR2 SVGIG (reference sequence). The CDR3 loop reads CAWGTTNEKLFF. Here the CDR3 DNA reads TGTGCCTGGGGAACAACTAATGAAAAACTGTTTTTT.

V gene TRBV27 combines with J gene TRBJ2-2; D is unclear. CDR3 length: 13 residues. V was trimmed by 5 bases and J by 7 bases, leaving 11 bases between them. CDR1 is MNHEY, CDR2 SMNVEV, per germline (reference sequence). The CDR3, as DNA: TGTGCCAGCAGTCTAGAGACGGGCGGGGAGCTGTTTTTT. This translates into CASSLETGGELFF.

The V call is TRBV7-6, the J call TRBJ2-5, with D unclear. Germline CDR1 and CDR2: SGHVS and FNYEAQ. V lost 4 bases, J lost 3 bases, and 18 bases lay in between. This CDR3 has 16 residues. DNA for the CDR3: TGTGCCAGCAGCTCACCCGGGCCCTCCACGGAAGAGACCCAGTACTTC. It yields the protein CASSSPGPSTEETQYF.

The V gene is TRBV9, the J gene TRBJ2-5; 16 positions agree with TRBD2. There are 17 residues in the CDR3. Germline V lookup: CDR1 SGDLS, CDR2 YYNGEE. The V segment lost 4 bases and the J segment 1 base; nucleotides outside the gene matches: 4. Here the CDR3 reads CASSQGLAGGSQETQYF. The CDR3 DNA is TGTGCCAGCAGCCAGGGACTAGCGGGAGGGTCCCAAGAGACCCAGTACTTC.

The V call is TRBV6-5, the J call TRBJ1-1; no firm D call. The CDR3 contains 12 residues. V was shortened by 6 bases and J by 6 bases, with 11 bases between the two germline ends. Germline V gene sequence: CDR1 MNHEY, CDR2 SVGAGI. The CDR3 DNA reads as TGTGCCAGCAGCCGCCCGGGCCCTGAAGCTTTCTTT. This sequence encodes CASSRPGPEAFF.

V and J are TRBV4-1 and TRBJ2-7; D is possibly TRBD1 (6 bases). This CDR3 region has 15 residues. The V end was cut by 0 bases, the J end by 1 base, with 10 bases between. Germline-derived CDR1 and CDR2 are MGHRA and YSYEKL. Here the CDR3 reads CASSQEAGVSYEQYF. For the CDR3, the DNA is TGCGCCAGCAGCCAAGAGGCAGGGGTTTCCTACGAGCAGTACTTC.

The chain joins TRBV5-4 to TRBJ1-2; D call uncertain. Trimming pared 0 bases from V and 1 base from J, leaving 10 bases between. Germline V lookup: CDR1 SGHNT, CDR2 YYREEE (reference sequence). The CDR3 loop spans 15 amino acids. CDR3 residues: CASSLGRADNYGYTF. The CDR3 DNA follows: TGTGCCAGCAGCTTGGGGCGAGCCGATAACTATGGCTACACCTTC.

Concerning this clone: The identical CDR3 is also encoded by other nucleotide sequences in the sample. The chain recombines TRBV5-1 with TRBJ2-7; TRBD1 aligns across 9 bases. This CDR3 region has 14 residues. CDR1 and CDR2 (germline): SGHRS, YFSETQ. The V and J ends lost 4 bases and 4 bases, in that order; junction bases with no gene match: 6. CDR3 in amino acids: CASSPGQGSYEQYF. The CDR3 DNA reads as TGCGCCAGCAGCCCAGGACAGGGGTCGTACGAGCAGTACTTC.

This chain joins TRBV5-1 and TRBJ2-5, with 11 bases lining up with TRBD2. CDR1 is SGHRS, CDR2 YFSETQ, per germline. CDR3 size: 16 residues. V dropped 7 bases and J dropped 3; count of bases not matched to a gene: 11. In nucleotides, the CDR3 is TGCGCCAGCGGTCTCCAAGGGACTAGCGGAAAAGAGACCCAGTACTTC. Its protein is CASGLQGTSGKETQYF.

This chain joins TRBV30 and TRBJ1-1, with D possibly TRBD1 on 6 matching bases. CDR3 length: 14 amino acids. V was shortened by 4 bases and J by 1 base, with 13 bases between the two germline ends. The germline V gene encodes CDR1 GTSNPN and CDR2 SVGIG (reference sequence). The CDR3 loop is CAWNHRGGNTEAFF. The CDR3 DNA follows: TGTGCCTGGAATCACCGAGGGGGGAACACTGAAGCTTTCTTT.

The chain is built from TRBV28 and TRBJ1-1; no definite D call. The germline CDR1 and CDR2 sequences are MDHEN and SYDVKM. CDR3 length: 12 amino acids. V lost 4 bases and J 3 bases, leaving 6 bases between the germline ends. The CDR3 loop reads CASSSEYTEAFF. CDR3 DNA: TGTGCCAGCAGTTCGGAGTACACTGAAGCTTTCTTT.

The chain uses TRBV30 and TRBJ1-1; D call uncertain. This CDR3 contains 12 residues. Trimming removed 4 bases at V and 0 bases at J, with 6 bases between. The germline V gene has CDR1 GTSNPN and CDR2 SVGIG (reference sequence). The CDR3 spells CAWTDLNTEAFF. CDR3 nucleotides: TGTGCCTGGACCGATTTGAACACTGAAGCTTTCTTT.

The chain couples TRBV18 to TRBJ2-7, with D perhaps TRBD1 (6 bases). Germline assignment: CDR1 KGHSH and CDR2 LQKENI. Trimming cost V 3 bases and J 2 bases, with 17 bases left between them. CDR3 length equals 16 residues. The CDR3 spells CASSPGQIPFTYEQYF. The CDR3 bases are TGTGCCAGCTCACCCGGACAGATCCCCTTTACCTACGAGCAGTACTTC.

This clone was seen a handful of times. The chain recombines TRBV6-4 with TRBJ1-5; no clear D. The CDR3 runs to 11 residues. Germline values: CDR1 MRHNA, CDR2 SNTAGT. Trimming cost V 8 bases and J 10 bases, with 12 bases left between them. CDR3 nucleotides: TGTGCCAGCGTCCTGATAGATCCCCAGCATTTT. It codes for CASVLIDPQHF.

This chain joins TRBV28 and TRBJ2-2; 7 bases align to TRBD1. In germline, CDR1 is MDHEN, CDR2 SYDVKM. V shed 6 bases and J 5 bases; nucleotides not matched to a gene: 9. CDR3 length equals 15 residues. CDR3 sequence reads: CASSTPGQSTGELFF. In DNA, the CDR3 is TGTGCCAGCAGCACACCGGGACAGAGTACCGGGGAGCTGTTTTTT.

The chain employs TRBV6-1 and TRBJ2-3; possible D gene TRBD2, 6 bases. Trimming took off 5 bases at V and 1 base at J, with 13 bases between the two ends. CDR3 length: 15 amino acids. Germline loops: CDR1 MNHNS, CDR2 SASEGT. CDR3 residues: CASSNLWGGTDTQYF. CDR3 sequence (DNA): TGTGCCAGCAGTAACCTTTGGGGGGGCACAGATACGCAGTATTTT.

V gene TRBV6-4 combines with J gene TRBJ2-1; D might be TRBD2 (5 bases). Trimming took 8 bases from V and 7 from J, leaving 21 bases between them. The CDR3 runs to 15 residues. Germline V gives CDR1 MRHNA, CDR2 SNTAGT. The CDR3 is CASGKLLGLGNEQFF. The CDR3 DNA sequence: TGTGCCAGCGGCAAACTACTAGGGTTGGGTAATGAGCAGTTCTTC.

The chain has TRBV6-1 and TRBJ2-7; tentatively, D is TRBD2 (5 bases). The CDR3 has 13 amino acids. Germline values: CDR1 MNHNS, CDR2 SASEGT. With 2 bases removed from V and 6 bases from J, the gap between germline ends came to 11 bases. In DNA, the CDR3 is TGTGCCAGCAGTGAAACGGGGTCGGGCGAGCAGTACTTC. This codes for CASSETGSGEQYF.

V usage is TRBV7-2 and J usage is TRBJ2-3, with no clear D. Deletions cut 5 bases from V and 1 base from J, with 19 bases between. The V gene's germline CDR1 is SGHTA and CDR2 FQGNSA. The CDR3 totals 17 residues. The DNA for the CDR3 is TGTGCCAGCAGCGGGATTGGGATTTTTCACGGCACAGATACGCAGTATTTT. This encodes CASSGIGIFHGTDTQYF. Together with reference TRBV7-2 and TRBJ2-3, the CDR3 gives the full variable domain: GAGVSQSPSNKVTEKGKDVELRCDPISGHTALYWYRQSLGQGLEFLIYFQGNSAPDKSGLPSDRFSAERTGGSVSTLTIQRTQQEDSAVYLCASSGIGIFHGTDTQYFGPGTRLTVL.

The V gene is TRBV15, the J gene TRBJ1-2, with TRBD1 identical over 9 bases. The CDR3 covers 14 residues. Germline-derived CDR1 and CDR2 are LNHNV and YYDKDF (reference sequence). V trimming: 6 bases; J trimming: 8 bases; junction bases outside the gene matches: 10. The CDR3 DNA sequence: TGTGCCACCAGTGGGGACAGGGACAGCCGCGGCTACACCTTC. Its protein is CATSGDRDSRGYTF.